One and the same sample provided the 9 T cell receptor beta chains below, sequenced in a study of shared clonotypes between healthy human individuals. This table comes from immunoSEQ multiplex PCR, and its TCRdb copy is limited to in-frame clones, with some not included. This table has hundreds of thousands of clones, less than 85% appearing once. What was sequenced was memory CD4+ T cells sorted from blood. Subset: CD45RA-negative fraction. The receptors shown here come from a man aged 30-40 years in good health.

The gene calls are TRBV11-3 and TRBJ2-5; D is uncertain. The J call may be wrong; the DNA end is better matched by TRBJ2-7. Germline V gives CDR1 SGHNT, CDR2 YENEEA. The CDR3 sequence is 13 residues long. CDR3: CASSLGRENEQYF. The CDR3 DNA sequence: TGTGCCAGCAGCTTGGGTAGGGAAAACGAGCAGTACTTC.

The V gene is TRBV5-3, the J gene TRBJ2-1, with D perhaps matching TRBD2 (5 bases). TRBV5-3 counts as an open reading frame of uncertain function. V gave up 1 base and J gave up 7 bases, with 12 bases separating them. The CDR3 covers 14 residues. CDR3 bases: TGTGCCAGAAGCTTGCGGGGAGACCTGAATGAGCAGTTCTTC. Residues: CARSLRGDLNEQFF.

V usage is TRBV16 and J usage is TRBJ2-7; D remains unclear. Per germline, CDR1 KGHSY and CDR2 FQNENV. This CDR3 is built from 14 residues. V was pared by 3 bases and J by 6 bases, with 15 bases between. Here the CDR3 DNA reads TGTGCCAGCAGCCATGAAGGGCGGTTCGGCGAGCAGTACTTC. It translates to CASSHEGRFGEQYF.

The chain couples TRBV7-9 to TRBJ2-3; 11 nucleotides align to TRBD2. Looked up from germline, CDR1 is SEHNR and CDR2 is FQNEAQ (reference sequence). V lost 1 base to trimming and J lost 7 bases; unmatched junction nucleotides: 10. CDR3 length equals 17 residues. The DNA of the CDR3 is TGTGCCAGCAGCTTAGGGTTAGCGGGAGGGCCCCGTTATACGCAGTATTTT. Amino acids: CASSLGLAGGPRYTQYF.

The chain recombines TRBV5-1 with TRBJ2-3; no reliable D call. The germline CDR1 and CDR2 sequences are SGHRS and YFSETQ. With 2 bases removed from V and 1 base from J, the gap between germline ends came to 11 bases. CDR3 size: 15 residues. This CDR3 is CASSLKGAGTDTQYF. The CDR3 DNA sequence: TGCGCCAGCAGCTTAAAGGGCGCGGGCACAGATACGCAGTATTTT.

The sample holds one count of this clone. V gene TRBV18 combines with J gene TRBJ1-3, with a weak D call TRBD1 (6 bases). This CDR3 comprises 15 residues. Germline V lookup: CDR1 KGHSH, CDR2 LQKENI. Trimming shortened V by 3 bases and J by 3 bases, and 12 bases separated the two germline ends. As DNA, the CDR3 is TGTGCCAGCTCACCGGACAGTTCTTTTGGAAACACCATATATTTT. Amino acid sequence: CASSPDSSFGNTIYF.

The chain employs TRBV5-1 and TRBJ1-2; 8 nucleotides line up with TRBD1. Germline V gene lookup returns CDR1 SGHRS and CDR2 YFSETQ. J was trimmed by 6 bases and V by 4 bases; bases with no gene match: 5. The CDR3 is 13 amino acids. The CDR3 DNA is TGCGCCAGCAGCATCCGGACAGGGCATGGCTACACCTTC. It encodes CASSIRTGHGYTF.

V and J are TRBV27 and TRBJ1-2; D may be TRBD1 (5 bases). Germline V gene data show CDR1 as MNHEY and CDR2 as SMNVEV (reference sequence). The V end lost 3 bases, the J end lost 5 bases, and 25 bases lay between the germline ends. The CDR3 has 18 amino acids. The CDR3 spells CASSLNGHLTLSRYGYTF. DNA for the CDR3: TGTGCCAGCAGTTTGAATGGACACCTGACTCTTTCCCGGTATGGCTACACCTTC.

This clone was counted only a few times. This chain uses TRBV13 with TRBJ1-2, with D unclear. The CDR3 covers 14 residues. From germline, CDR1 is PRHDT and CDR2 FYEKMQ (reference sequence). The V end was cut by 5 bases, the J end by 3 bases, with 13 bases between. CDR3 loop: CASSPGPLDYGYTF. CDR3 nucleotide sequence: TGTGCCAGCAGCCCAGGCCCGCTAGACTATGGCTACACCTTC.